The sequence of this T cell receptor (beta chain) was determined in a study of cytomegalovirus exposure and HLA in healthy donors. Regarding the study as a whole: The study recorded more than 150 TCR beta chains that were cytomegalovirus-associated. Later analysis associated a missense DCLRE1C variant with TCR beta V- and J-gene trimming. A later analysis reported that several of the most significant clusters appeared to be linked to common viral pathogens, among them Epstein-Barr virus. Versus the roughly 700-donor mean, an Asian-associated ancestry cluster reportedly showed fewer N-insertions in a later analysis.

In the case of this clone: Its antigen is not known.

Vbeta (60) and Jbeta (13) primers were used in the PCR. The repertoire was sequenced with immunoSEQ multiplex PCR; TCRdb's copy has only in-frame clones and lacks some. The table shows approximately 200,000 clones, with more than 70% occurring only once. The clonotype originates from a human donor in good health. Sequencing was carried out using PBMCs.

The CDR3 DNA is TGTGCCAGCAGCTTAATCGGGTACGAGCAGTACTTC. The encoded protein is CASSLIGYEQYF. This chain uses TRBV28 with TRBJ2-7; no definite D call. CDR3 length: 12 amino acids. CDR1 MDHEN and CDR2 SYDVKM come from the germline V gene. Trimming pared 6 bases from V and 4 bases from J, leaving 10 bases between.